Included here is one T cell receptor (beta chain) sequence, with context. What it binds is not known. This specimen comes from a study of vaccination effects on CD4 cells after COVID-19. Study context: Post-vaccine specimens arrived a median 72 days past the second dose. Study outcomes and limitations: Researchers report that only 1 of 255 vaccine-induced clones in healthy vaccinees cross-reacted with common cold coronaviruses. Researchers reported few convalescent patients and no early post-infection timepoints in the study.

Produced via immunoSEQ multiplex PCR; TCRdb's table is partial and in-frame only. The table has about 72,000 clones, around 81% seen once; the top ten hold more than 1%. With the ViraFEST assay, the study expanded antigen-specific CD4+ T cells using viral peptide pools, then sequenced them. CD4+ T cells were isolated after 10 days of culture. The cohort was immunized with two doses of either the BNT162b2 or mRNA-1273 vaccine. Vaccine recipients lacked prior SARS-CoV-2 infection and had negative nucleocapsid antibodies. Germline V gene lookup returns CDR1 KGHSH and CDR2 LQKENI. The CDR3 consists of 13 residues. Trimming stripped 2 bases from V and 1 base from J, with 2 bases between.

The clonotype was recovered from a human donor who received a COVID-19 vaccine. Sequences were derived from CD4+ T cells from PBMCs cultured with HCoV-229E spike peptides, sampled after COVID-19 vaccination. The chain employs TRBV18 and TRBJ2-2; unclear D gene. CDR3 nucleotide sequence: TGTGCCAGCTCACCAATGAACACCGGGGAGCTGTTTTTT. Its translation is CASSPMNTGELFF.